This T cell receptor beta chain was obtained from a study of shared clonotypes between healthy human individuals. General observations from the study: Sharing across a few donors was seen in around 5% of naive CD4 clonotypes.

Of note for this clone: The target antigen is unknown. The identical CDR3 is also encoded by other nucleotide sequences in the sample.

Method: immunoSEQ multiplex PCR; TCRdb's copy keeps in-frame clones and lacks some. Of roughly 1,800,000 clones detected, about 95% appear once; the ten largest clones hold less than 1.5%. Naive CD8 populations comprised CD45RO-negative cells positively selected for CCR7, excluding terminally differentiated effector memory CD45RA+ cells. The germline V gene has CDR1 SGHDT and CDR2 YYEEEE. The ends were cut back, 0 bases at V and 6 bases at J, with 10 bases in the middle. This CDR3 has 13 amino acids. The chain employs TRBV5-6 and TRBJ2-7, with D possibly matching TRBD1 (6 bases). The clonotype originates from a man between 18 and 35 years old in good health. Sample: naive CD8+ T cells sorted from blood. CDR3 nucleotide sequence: TGTGCCAGCAGCTTGGGGTTAGGGGGCGAGCAGTACTTC. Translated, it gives CASSLGLGGEQYF.